This TCR beta chain emerged from a study of T cells after yellow fever vaccination. TCRdb reprocessed the 5' RACE reads via MiXCR and lists one record per CDR3 protein. The table lists 150,000 or so distinct CDR3 sequences, approximately 9.9% of them singletons. The source material was CD8+ T cells sorted from PBMCs, sampled 45 days after the yellow fever booster vaccination. The clonotype was recovered from a man between 18 and 29 years old who received the YFV17D yellow fever vaccine.

CDR3 bases: TGTGCCAGCAGTTTCGGGGACAGGCCCACAGATACGCAGTATTTT. This translates into CASSFGDRPTDTQYF. This chain connects TRBV27 to TRBJ2-3; 8 bases are shared with TRBD1. The CDR3 covers 15 residues. CDR1 and CDR2 (germline): MNHEY, SMNVEV (reference sequence). After removal of 3 bases from V and 2 bases from J, the junction contained 4 bases not matched to a gene.